This entry lists 18 T cell receptor beta chains sequenced from one sample in a study of T cells after yellow fever vaccination. TCRdb used MiXCR to reprocess the 5' RACE reads, holding one entry per CDR3 protein. The sample shows about 10,000 distinct CDR3 sequences, roughly 4.8% of them seen only once. Sequenced material: PBMCs, either bulk or a sorted T-cell subset (CD4+, CD8+, memory, or dextramer-sorted; not recorded which), taken roughly 15 days after the first yellow fever vaccination. These receptors all stem from a man younger than 35 who received the YFV17D yellow fever vaccine.

The chain couples TRBV4-2 to TRBJ2-7; possibly TRBD1 or TRBD2 for D (6 bases each). CDR1 and CDR2 from the germline V gene are LGHNA and YNFKEQ. The CDR3 has 14 amino acids. V was cut by 8 bases and J by 3 bases, with 17 bases left in between. The CDR3 loop is CASGRGHGYYEQYF. In DNA, the CDR3 is TGTGCCAGCGGCCGGGGGCACGGATACTACGAGCAGTACTTC.

There are many counts of this clonotype. Germline and junction disagree at one end, which may indicate a read error. The J gene is TRBJ2-2, the V gene TRBV7-7; D gene uncertain. Germline values: CDR1 SSHAT, CDR2 FNYEAQ (reference sequence). This CDR3 has 12 residues. The CDR3 sequence: CASSLETGELFF. The CDR3 region has the DNA TGTGCTAGCAGCCTTGAGACCGGGGAGCTGTTTTTT.

This clonotype was detected many times. A read error is likely, as this CDR3 ends without the conserved phenylalanine or tryptophan. The DNA is omitted, as the CDR3 cannot be located on it reliably, and the CDR3 follows TCRdb's listing. The chain combines TRBV20-1 with TRBJ2-7; TRBD2 is the table's D call, not checked against the DNA. A total of 10 residues make up the CDR3, ends included. Germline V gives CDR1 DFQATT, CDR2 SNEGSKA (reference sequence). The CDR3 region is CSARVGGGTL.

In this sample, this clonotype turned up many times. J is TRBJ2-5 and V is TRBV7-7; D is undetermined. The CDR3 length is 13 residues. Germline values: CDR1 SSHAT, CDR2 FNYEAQ (reference sequence). The V end was cut by 3 bases, the J end by 5 bases, with 10 bases between. The CDR3 here is CASSLTTTETQYF. CDR3 DNA: TGTGCCAGCAGCTTGACCACAACGGAGACCCAGTACTTC.

This clonotype is medium-sized by share. V usage is TRBV19 and J usage is TRBJ2-2; TRBD2 might be the D (6 bases). Trimming took 7 bases from V and 4 from J, leaving 13 bases between them. The CDR3 is made up of 14 amino acids. CDR1 and CDR2 from the germline V gene are LNHDA and SQIVND (reference sequence). In nucleotides, the CDR3 is TGTGCCAGTATGAGTGGCGGGGTCACCGGGGAGCTGTTTTTT. Protein product: CASMSGGVTGELFF.

This clonotype is medium-sized (0.01 to 0.1%). The V gene is TRBV28, the J gene TRBJ2-5; D call uncertain. Trimming left V 5 bases short and J 5 bases short, with 12 bases between. This CDR3 contains 13 residues. The germline gives CDR1 MDHEN, CDR2 SYDVKM. The CDR3 reads CASSPVWSETQYF. The CDR3, as DNA: TGTGCCAGCAGTCCGGTCTGGTCGGAGACCCAGTACTTC.

This clonotype was counted at least ten times. The gene calls are TRBV5-1 and TRBJ2-5, with a weak D call TRBD2 (6 bases). Germline loops: CDR1 SGHRS, CDR2 YFSETQ. V was shortened by 0 bases and J by 4 bases, with 7 bases between the two germline ends. CDR3 length: 13 residues. The CDR3 nucleotides read TGCGCCAGCAGCTTGGGACTAGGAGAGACCCAGTACTTC. Its protein is CASSLGLGETQYF.

This chain joins TRBV3-1 and TRBJ2-7; D not resolved. Trimming shortened V by 7 bases and J by 7 bases, and 20 bases separated the two germline ends. The CDR3 spans 14 residues. Germline-derived CDR1 and CDR2 are LGHDT and YNNKEL (reference sequence). CDR3 in DNA: TGTGCCAGCACCAAGCAGGTCCCTTGGAAAGAGCAGTACTTC. It encodes CASTKQVPWKEQYF.

This clonotype is deemed medium-sized. The CDR3: CASSLYSYNEQFF. The CDR3 DNA sequence: TGTGCCAGCAGCTTGTACTCCTACAATGAGCAGTTCTTC. The chain uses TRBV5-5 and TRBJ2-1; D unresolved. V was shortened by 1 base and J by 0 bases, with 2 bases between the two germline ends. The CDR3 runs 13 residues. CDR1 and CDR2 from the germline V gene are SGHKS and YYEKEE (reference sequence).

This clonotype is medium-sized by share. The V and J genes are TRBV7-9 and TRBJ2-5; D might be TRBD2 (6 bases). V was cut by 6 bases and J by 3 bases, with 11 bases left in between. The CDR3 has 13 amino acids. The germline V gene has CDR1 SEHNR and CDR2 FQNEAQ (reference sequence). The CDR3, as DNA: TGTGCCAGCAGACTGACTAGGGAAGAGACCCAGTACTTC. Amino acid sequence: CASRLTREETQYF.

This clonotype occurred once. V usage is TRBV7-9 and J usage is TRBJ2-5, with D tentatively TRBD2 (6 bases). Looked up from germline, CDR1 is SEHNR and CDR2 is FQNEAQ (reference sequence). V was trimmed by 5 bases and J by 2 bases, leaving 15 bases between them. The CDR3 contains 15 residues. CDR3 DNA: TGTGCCAGCAGCAAAGAGGGAGGAGCGCAAGAGACCCAGTACTTC. Its translation is CASSKEGGAQETQYF.

This clonotype was recorded many times. The rearrangement uses TRBV11-2 and TRBJ2-6; D gene unclear. Per germline, CDR1 SGHAT and CDR2 FQNNGV. Trimming left V 5 bases short and J 0 bases short, with 5 bases between. This CDR3 spans 14 amino acids. CDR3 bases: TGTGCCAGCAGCCGGGTCTCTGGGGCCAACGTCCTGACTTTC. Translating gives CASSRVSGANVLTF.

In this sample, this clonotype is medium-sized. The chain recombines TRBV29-1 with TRBJ2-3; possible D gene TRBD2, 7 bases. Per germline, CDR1 SQVTM and CDR2 ANQGSEA. The V and J ends lost 8 bases and 3 bases respectively, with 15 bases between them. This CDR3 has 13 residues. CDR3 protein: CSLRGATTDTQYF. The CDR3 DNA reads TGCAGCCTCCGGGGGGCCACGACAGATACGCAGTATTTT.

This clonotype rates as medium-sized (0.01 to 0.1%). The rearrangement uses TRBV4-2 and TRBJ2-5, with D perhaps assigned TRBD1 or TRBD2 (5 bases each). Germline CDR1 and CDR2: LGHNA and YNFKEQ. V lost 1 base and J 5 bases, leaving 11 bases between the germline ends. CDR3 length: 14 residues. The CDR3 spells CASSQGGSKETQYF. The CDR3 coding sequence is TGTGCCAGCAGCCAAGGGGGGAGCAAGGAGACCCAGTACTTC.

There are many counts of this clonotype. The chain has TRBV19 and TRBJ1-1; the D gene is possibly TRBD1 (5 bases). Germline V gene lookup returns CDR1 LNHDA and CDR2 SQIVND (reference sequence). The CDR3 spans 12 residues. Trimming pared 1 base from V and 6 bases from J, leaving 6 bases between. The CDR3 protein is CASSIAGAEAFF. In DNA form, the CDR3 reads TGTGCCAGTAGTATAGCGGGGGCTGAAGCTTTCTTT.

The chain is built from TRBV6-6 and TRBJ1-1; the D gene is possibly TRBD1 (5 bases). The length of the CDR3 is 16 residues. Between the trimmed V and J ends, which lost 2 bases and 1 base, there was a span of 14 bases. Germline CDR1 reads MNHNY; CDR2 reads SVGAGI (reference sequence). This CDR3 reads CASSYGGGGWNTEAFF. CDR3 DNA: TGTGCCAGCAGTTACGGGGGGGGGGGTTGGAACACTGAAGCTTTCTTT.

With regard to this clonotype: A read error is possible here, since a much larger clone lies one base away. This CDR3 reads CVSSSTGVAGENEQFF. CDR3 coding DNA: TGTGTCAGCAGCTCTACCGGGGTAGCGGGGGAAAATGAGCAGTTCTTC. This rearrangement joins TRBV13 to TRBJ2-1; 9 bases line up with TRBD2. The length of the CDR3 is 16 residues. Germline CDR1 and CDR2: PRHDT and FYEKMQ (reference sequence).

This clonotype has ten or more counts. The V call is TRBV7-9, the J call TRBJ1-1; TRBD1 matches 9 bases. Germline loops: CDR1 SEHNR, CDR2 FQNEAQ (reference sequence). The CDR3 is made up of 16 amino acids. The V segment lost 8 bases and the J segment 1 base; nucleotides outside the gene matches: 11. The CDR3 loop is CASGRTGEAANTEAFF. CDR3 sequence (DNA): TGTGCCAGCGGCCGGACAGGGGAGGCGGCGAACACTGAAGCTTTCTTT.